The entry below gives a single TCR beta chain sequence along with its context. Its antigen is as yet unknown. Germline V lookup: CDR1 SEHNR, CDR2 FQNEAQ (reference sequence). Trimming took 1 base from V and 7 from J, leaving 17 bases between them. The CDR3 is made up of 16 amino acids. The PCR made use of 60 Vbeta and 13 Jbeta primers. Profiling relied on immunoSEQ multiplex PCR, and the TCRdb table lists in-frame clones only, not all of them. This table holds about 110,000 clones, approximately 81% found once. This record comes from a study of cytomegalovirus exposure and HLA in healthy donors. Study-level findings and limits: Other equally common chains were less clonally expanded than HLA-associated TCR beta chains, a later analysis showed.

This TCR was sampled from a woman between 18 and 30 years old in good health and CMV-seropositive. Material for sequencing was PBMCs. The chain combines TRBV7-9 with TRBJ2-1, with a tentative D call TRBD2 (5 bases). CDR3 DNA: TGTGCCAGCAGCTTAGGGGCCGGGGTTGGAGATAATGAGCAGTTCTTC. Protein: CASSLGAGVGDNEQFF.